The clone carrying this T cell receptor (beta chain) was seen a few times. The antigen is not known. This entry is derived from a study of radiotherapy plus CTLA-4 blockade in lung cancer. Study in general: Objective responses emerged in around 18% of patients, and around 31% attained disease control.

The study's findings and limits: Expansion of tumor-derived TCR clones was observed in blood after radiotherapy plus ipilimumab. Response, reportedly, was best predicted by interferon-beta along with early blood T cell clone dynamics.

Germline V gives CDR1 ENHRY, CDR2 SYGVKD. Trimming took off 4 bases at V and 4 bases at J, with 7 bases between the two ends. This CDR3 has 12 amino acids. Clones were sequenced by immunoSEQ multiplex PCR, and TCRdb holds only the in-frame ones, with some missing. The table shows around 82,000 clones, with around nine tenths occurring only once. The clonotype was recovered from a human donor with non-small cell lung cancer that progressed on radiotherapy plus ipilimumab. The chain carries TRBV10-3 and TRBJ1-1; D not certain. Sample: peripheral blood, taken from a patient treated with radiotherapy plus ipilimumab. CDR3 nucleotides: TGTGCCATCAGTGCTCTGGGCACTGAAGCTTTCTTT. Protein: CAISALGTEAFF.